These T cell receptor beta chains were read from a single sample in a study of T cell responses to AZD1222 COVID-19 vaccine. Some clones are missing from TCRdb's copy, which holds only in-frame ones; the method was immunoSEQ multiplex PCR. The table has 200,000 or so clones, around 93% seen once; the top ten hold roughly 1%. The sequencing used peripheral blood, collected 28 days after the second AZD1222 dose. The receptor set was obtained from an adult who received the AZD1222 COVID-19 vaccine. The CDR3 runs from the conserved cysteine through the conserved F or W. Each record gives: V gene, D gene, clone size, CDR3 length, J gene, CDR3 protein, CDR3 DNA. D genes are given only for firm matches. Clone size is shown for a subset of rows, as once, few, many or a class of expanded clone.

TRBV4-2,TRBD1,-,13,TRBJ1-2,CASSQGQGRGYTF,TGTGCCAGCAGCCAAGGACAGGGTCGCGGCTACACCTTC
TRBV19,-,-,13,TRBJ1-4,CASNPREREKLFF,TGTGCCAGTAACCCACGGGAAAGGGAAAAACTGTTTTTT
TRBV18,TRBD1,-,16,TRBJ2-1,CASSPPQGGFYNEQFF,TGTGCCAGCTCACCACCGCAAGGGGGCTTCTACAATGAGCAGTTCTTC
TRBV3-1/TRBV3-2,-,-,14,TRBJ2-7,CASSQAGGPYEQYF,TGTGCCAGCAGCCAAGCTGGGGGTCCCTACGAGCAGTACTTC
TRBV5-1,TRBD1,-,14,TRBJ2-7,CASSRTGSVDEQYF,TGCGCCAGCAGTCGGACAGGGTCGGTCGACGAGCAGTACTTC
TRBV27,-,-,14,TRBJ1-1,CASSQIQGLTEAFF,TGTGCCAGCAGTCAAATACAGGGACTCACTGAAGCTTTCTTT
TRBV10-1,-,-,18,TRBJ2-2,CASSESRQGGINTGELFF,TGCGCCAGCAGTGAGTCGAGGCAGGGCGGGATAAACACCGGGGAGCTGTTTTTT
TRBV11-2,-,-,15,TRBJ1-4,CASSFRGRTNEKLFF,TGTGCCAGCAGCTTCAGGGGTCGAACTAATGAAAAACTGTTTTTT
TRBV4-1,-,-,15,TRBJ1-5,CASSPLVNSNQPQHF,TGCGCCAGCAGTCCATTGGTCAATAGCAATCAGCCCCAGCATTTT
TRBV19,-,-,15,TRBJ2-7,CASSIRKGISYEQYF,TGTGCCAGTAGTATTAGGAAGGGGATCTCCTACGAGCAGTACTTC
TRBV27,-,once,13,TRBJ1-2,CASKSPGDYGYTF,TGTGCCAGCAAATCGCCGGGCGACTATGGCTACACCTTC
TRBV10-2,-,-,15,TRBJ1-1,CASREPGPRAFEAFF,TGCGCCAGCAGGGAACCGGGACCGCGGGCGTTTGAAGCTTTCTTT
TRBV19,-,-,12,TRBJ1-1,CASSWGEGAAFF,TGTGCCAGTAGTTGGGGAGAGGGTGCGGCTTTCTTT
TRBV7-8,-,-,15,TRBJ1-5,CASSSGSPLGQPQHF,TGTGCCAGCAGCTCGGGGTCCCCGTTGGGTCAGCCCCAGCATTTT
TRBV24-1,TRBD1,-,16,TRBJ2-3,CATSDWGTGESDTQYF,TGTGCCACCAGTGATTGGGGGACAGGGGAATCGGATACGCAGTATTTT
TRBV7-8,TRBD1,-,15,TRBJ1-2,CASSLDRGQDYGYTF,TGTGCCAGCAGCTTAGATCGAGGACAGGACTATGGCTACACCTTC
TRBV7-2,-,-,16,TRBJ1-5,CASSLGGARSNQPQHF,TGTGCCAGCAGCTTGGGGGGGGCACGGAGCAATCAGCCCCAGCATTTT
TRBV7-9,-,-,12,TRBJ1-1,CASSGDLTEAFF,TGTGCCAGCAGCGGGGACTTAACTGAAGCTTTCTTT
TRBV15,-,-,17,TRBJ1-3,CATSRGDGAPSGNTIYF,TGTGCCACCAGCAGAGGCGACGGGGCCCCCTCTGGAAACACCATATATTTT
TRBV28,-,-,14,TRBJ1-2,CASRSQGINYGYTF,TGTGCCAGCAGGTCCCAGGGAATAAACTATGGCTACACCTTC
TRBV6-2/TRBV6-3,TRBD1,-,12,TRBJ2-5,CASSGQGETQYF,TGTGCCAGCAGCGGACAGGGGGAGACCCAGTACTTC
TRBV11-2,-,-,16,TRBJ2-1,CASSLDPAGPYNEQFF,TGTGCCAGCAGCTTAGACCCCGCAGGACCCTACAATGAGCAGTTCTTC
TRBV3-1/TRBV3-2,-,-,13,TRBJ1-5,CASSQGGALAQHF,TGTGCCAGCAGCCAAGGCGGGGCGTTGGCCCAGCATTTT
TRBV9,TRBD1,-,15,TRBJ1-5,CASSFGTGLGQPQHF,TGTGCCAGCAGCTTTGGGACAGGCCTCGGTCAGCCCCAGCATTTT
TRBV7-2,TRBD2,-,15,TRBJ2-2,CASSSGLAGAGELFF,TGTGCCAGCAGCTCGGGACTAGCGGGGGCCGGGGAGCTGTTTTTT
TRBV7-9,-,-,16,TRBJ1-2,CASSFKLAQGRNGYTF,TGTGCCAGCAGCTTCAAGCTGGCGCAGGGGAGGAATGGCTACACCTTC
TRBV2,-,-,14,TRBJ2-7,CASSDGRGTYEQYF,TGTGCCAGCAGTGACGGCAGGGGAACCTACGAGCAGTACTTC
TRBV19,-,-,12,TRBJ2-5,CASSTQGETQYF,TGTGCCAGTAGTACCCAGGGGGAGACCCAGTACTTC
TRBV7-6,-,-,12,TRBJ1-6,CASSLEKAPLHF,TGTGCCAGCAGTCTCGAGAAGGCACCCCTCCACTTT
TRBV29-1,TRBD1,-,14,TRBJ1-1,CSVEVGQGWSEAFF,TGCAGCGTTGAAGTCGGACAGGGATGGTCTGAAGCTTTCTTT
TRBV7-9,-,-,12,TRBJ2-7,CASSSTGKEQYF,TGTGCCAGCAGCTCGACAGGAAAGGAGCAGTACTTC
TRBV10-3,-,-,14,TRBJ2-3,CAISESASTDTQYF,TGTGCCATCAGTGAGAGTGCCAGCACAGATACGCAGTATTTT